The 8 T cell receptor beta chains below all came from one sample that was sequenced in a study of T cell responses to AZD1222 COVID-19 vaccine. Using immunoSEQ multiplex PCR, the repertoire was profiled, and TCRdb retains in-frame clones only, with some absent. The top ten clones hold around 4.4% of a sample with 100,000 to 150,000 clones, 75% to 90% of them seen once. Sequences were derived from peripheral blood, sampled 28 days after the second AZD1222 dose. These receptors all stem from an adult who received the AZD1222 COVID-19 vaccine.

The chain recombines TRBV7-2 with TRBJ1-2, with a weak D call TRBD1 (6 bases). The CDR3 extends over 15 amino acids. Germline V gene data show CDR1 as SGHTA and CDR2 as FQGNSA. V was shortened by 0 bases and J by 4 bases, with 12 bases between the two germline ends. CDR3 residues: CASSLAGAPIYGYTF. In nucleotides, the CDR3 is TGTGCCAGCAGCTTAGCGGGGGCCCCCATCTATGGCTACACCTTC.

This clone was observed once. The chain has TRBV20-1 and TRBJ1-2; TRBD1 might be the D (5 bases). The CDR3 runs to 11 residues. Germline V gene lookup returns CDR1 DFQATT and CDR2 SNEGSKA (reference sequence). The CDR3 sequence: CVGHLNYGYTF. CDR3 DNA: TGCGTAGGACATCTTAACTATGGCTACACCTTC.

The V call is TRBV28, the J call TRBJ2-1; 7 bases fit TRBD1. The V and J ends lost 4 bases and 4 bases, in that order; junction bases with no gene match: 10. The germline V gene encodes CDR1 MDHEN and CDR2 SYDVKM. The CDR3 extends over 16 amino acids. The CDR3 sequence is CASSSRRQGAYNEQFF. The CDR3 DNA reads as TGTGCCAGCAGTTCAAGAAGACAGGGTGCTTACAATGAGCAGTTCTTC. Using reference TRBV28 and TRBJ2-1 for the parts outside the CDR3, the full variable domain is DVKVTQSSRYLVKRTGEKVFLECVQDMDHENMFWYRQDPGLGLRLIYFSYDVKMKEKGDIPEGYSVSREKKERFSLILESASTNQTSMYLCASSSRRQGAYNEQFFGPGTRLTVL.

Worth noting for this clone: The conserved phenylalanine or tryptophan normally closing the CDR3 is absent here, so this likely arose from a read error. Because the CDR3's place on the DNA is in doubt, the DNA is left out and the CDR3 is given as listed by TCRdb. V is TRBV7-2 and J is TRBJ2-3; the table assigns TRBD2, which was not confirmed against the DNA. Both ends counted, the CDR3 spans 14 residues. Germline V lookup: CDR1 SGHTA, CDR2 FQGNSA. Here the CDR3 reads CASSLGVASGGESL.

The chain is built from TRBV29-1 and TRBJ2-7; unclear D gene. This CDR3 is 12 amino acids long. Trimming shortened V by 2 bases and J by 4 bases, and 9 bases separated the two germline ends. In germline, CDR1 is SQVTM, CDR2 ANQGSEA. This CDR3 is CSVESQDYEQYF. The CDR3 DNA reads TGCAGCGTTGAAAGTCAGGATTACGAGCAGTACTTC.

This sequence joins TRBV27 and TRBJ1-1; a weak D match, TRBD1 (5 bases). With 2 bases removed from V and 10 bases from J, the gap between germline ends came to 17 bases. This CDR3 has 14 residues. Germline values: CDR1 MNHEY, CDR2 SMNVEV (reference sequence). The DNA of the CDR3 is TGTGCCAGCAGTTTACGGTCCGGGGGAAGGGTAGCTTTCTTT. Translating gives CASSLRSGGRVAFF.

This chain links TRBV28 with TRBJ2-7, with 9 positions matching TRBD2. The CDR3 covers 14 residues. Germline loops: CDR1 MDHEN, CDR2 SYDVKM. Trimming cost V 3 bases and J 2 bases; bases outside gene matches: 2. The CDR3 bases are TGTGCCAGCAGTTTCGCTAGCGGGGCCTACGAGCAGTACTTC. As protein: CASSFASGAYEQYF.

Here the CDR3 reads CASTMTAYGYTF. The CDR3 DNA sequence: TGTGCCAGCACCATGACGGCCTATGGCTACACCTTC. The chain employs TRBV7-2 and TRBJ1-2; D uncertain. The germline V gene has CDR1 SGHTA and CDR2 FQGNSA. The CDR3 length is 12 residues. V was trimmed by 7 bases and J by 4 bases, leaving 10 bases between them.